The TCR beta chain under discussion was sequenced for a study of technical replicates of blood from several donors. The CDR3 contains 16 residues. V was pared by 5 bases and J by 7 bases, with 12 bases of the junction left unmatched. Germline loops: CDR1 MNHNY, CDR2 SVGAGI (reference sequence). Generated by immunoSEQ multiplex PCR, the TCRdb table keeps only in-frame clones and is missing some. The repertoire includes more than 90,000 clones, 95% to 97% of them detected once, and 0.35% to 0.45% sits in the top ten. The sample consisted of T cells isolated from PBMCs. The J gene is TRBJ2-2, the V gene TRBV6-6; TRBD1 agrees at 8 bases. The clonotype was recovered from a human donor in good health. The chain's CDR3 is CASSIETGVVVGELFF. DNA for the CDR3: TGTGCCAGCAGTATCGAGACAGGGGTTGTAGTCGGGGAGCTGTTTTTT.